The 7 T cell receptor beta chains presented below share a single source sample, sequenced in a study of control samples from healthy donors and cancer patients. Profiling relied on immunoSEQ multiplex PCR, and the TCRdb table lists in-frame clones only, not all of them. The repertoire holds fewer than 200,000 clones, around 91% seen once, with 1.4% in the top ten. Specimen: blood. Receptors originate from a woman between 50 and 59 years old in good health.

The chain combines TRBV7-2 with TRBJ1-2, with D possibly matching TRBD1 (6 bases). V lost 3 bases, J lost 5 bases, and 10 bases lay in between. This CDR3 has 13 residues. From germline, CDR1 is SGHTA and CDR2 FQGNSA. CDR3: CASSFGQFYGYTF. As DNA, the CDR3 is TGTGCCAGCAGCTTCGGACAGTTTTATGGCTACACCTTC.

The chain carries TRBV7-8 and TRBJ1-2; no definite D call. Germline V gene data show CDR1 as SGHVS and CDR2 as FQNEAQ. Trimming took off 1 base at V and 8 bases at J, with 17 bases between the two ends. The CDR3 has 15 residues. CDR3 in amino acids: CASSLGRTGNNGYTF. DNA for the CDR3: TGTGCCAGCAGCTTAGGGCGGACGGGGAACAACGGCTACACCTTC.

This clone was seen a few times. J is TRBJ2-2 and V is TRBV9, with TRBD2 matching over 11 bases. This CDR3 region has 16 residues. The germline V gene encodes CDR1 SGDLS and CDR2 YYNGEE. J gave up 4 bases and V 3 bases, and 5 bases lay outside the gene matches. The CDR3, as DNA: TGTGCCAGCAGCGCAATTAGCGGGGGGGGCACCGGGGAGCTGTTTTTT. Its translation is CASSAISGGGTGELFF.

The V call is TRBV5-6, the J call TRBJ1-3; D uncertain. Trimming removed 2 bases at V and 2 bases at J, with 5 bases between. The CDR3 totals 13 residues. Germline CDR1 reads SGHDT; CDR2 reads YYEEEE. CDR3 amino acids: CASSFAPGNTIYF. CDR3 in DNA: TGTGCCAGCAGCTTCGCACCTGGAAACACCATATATTTT.

CDR3 nucleotide sequence: TGTGCCAGTAGTATATCGGGGACTCAGCCCCAGCATTTT. The encoded protein is CASSISGTQPQHF. V is TRBV19 and J is TRBJ1-5; D is possibly TRBD1 (5 bases). The CDR3 length is 13 residues. Germline values: CDR1 LNHDA, CDR2 SQIVND (reference sequence). V lost 2 bases, J lost 6 bases, and 8 bases lay in between.

The chain has TRBV27 and TRBJ1-4; D uncertain. The V gene lost 5 bases and the J gene lost 10 bases, with 17 bases spanning the gap. CDR1 and CDR2 from the germline V gene are MNHEY and SMNVEV (reference sequence). The CDR3 covers 14 residues. The CDR3 spells CASSTVLGELKLFF. In DNA, the CDR3 is TGTGCCAGCAGTACCGTCCTCGGGGAACTAAAACTGTTTTTT.

This chain joins TRBV9 and TRBJ2-7; D gene ambiguous. There are 15 residues in the CDR3. Trimming removed 0 bases from V and 2 bases from J, with 12 bases in between. Germline lookup yields CDR1 SGDLS and CDR2 YYNGEE. CDR3 nucleotide sequence: TGTGCCAGCAGCGTAGAGCCGACTTTGACCTACGAGCAGTACTTC. It yields the protein CASSVEPTLTYEQYF.